The clone carrying this T cell receptor (beta chain) was observed a handful of times. The antigen is not known. The data originate from a study of T cell repertoires in cytomegalovirus infection. Turning to the study itself: Signatures in public TCR beta sequences pointed to both CMV infection and matching HLA type. The study's findings and limits: CMV-specific TCR beta clonotypes restricted by HLA-C were the ones dominating the ex vivo response.

The CDR3 spans 13 residues. Trimming shortened V by 3 bases and J by 3 bases, and 8 bases separated the two germline ends. TCRdb used MiXCR to reprocess the reads, holding one entry per CDR3 protein. The profile shows about 52,000 distinct CDR3 sequences, 20% to 25% of them singletons. Sequencing used CD8+ T cells from cultured PBMCs, obtained from culture after CMV antigen stimulation. The chain couples TRBV12-3 or TRBV12-4 to TRBJ1-1, with a tentative D call TRBD1 (5 bases). This TCR came from a human donor in good health (CMV status not recorded). Some clones in this sample may be carry-over from other donors' samples. CDR3 nucleotides: TGTGCCAGCAGTTTGACAGCGGACACTGAAGCTTTCTTT. Translated: CASSLTADTEAFF.